Below are 32 T cell receptor beta chains sequenced from a single sample in a study of T cells in Graves' hyperthyroidism and ophthalmopathy. RNA transcripts gave rise to amplified TCR beta CDR3 regions. The TCR CDR3 first-round RT-PCR relied on the HTBI primer set. From the multiplex PCR reads, TCRdb called clonotypes with MiXCR, one entry per CDR3 protein. This table has around 800,000 distinct CDR3 sequences, around 38% appearing once. Sequencing input: blood. The receptors shown here come from a man aged 18 to 30 with Graves' hyperthyroidism.

This clonotype was seen at least ten times. This chain joins TRBV12-3 or TRBV12-4 and TRBJ1-5; D might be TRBD1 (5 bases). The CDR3 spans 15 residues. The V end lost 6 bases, the J end lost 5 bases, and 17 bases lay between the germline ends. CDR3 coding DNA: TGTGCCAGCAGCCGCGGGGAATTGGGGGATCAGCCCCAGCATTTT. Its protein is CASSRGELGDQPQHF.

The sample holds a few counts of this clonotype. The chain's CDR3 is CASSQEWTSSYEQYF. Written as DNA, the CDR3 is TGCGCCAGCAGCCAAGAGTGGACAAGCTCCTACGAGCAGTACTTC. The rearrangement joins TRBV4-1 to TRBJ2-7; D might be TRBD1 (5 bases). Trimming stripped 0 bases from V and 0 bases from J, with 9 bases between. This CDR3 contains 15 residues. From germline, CDR1 is MGHRA and CDR2 YSYEKL.

The chain carries TRBV7-9 and TRBJ2-7, with D possibly TRBD2 on 5 matching bases. The germline V gene encodes CDR1 SEHNR and CDR2 FQNEAQ (reference sequence). Between the trimmed V and J ends, which lost 6 bases and 2 bases, there was a span of 14 bases. There are 14 residues in the CDR3. The CDR3 region is CASSGKDSAYEQYF. The CDR3 coding sequence is TGTGCCAGCAGTGGTAAGGACTCCGCCTACGAGCAGTACTTC. The variable domain in full, with the rest retrieved from reference TRBV7-9 and TRBJ2-7, is DTGVSQNPRHKITKRGQNVTFRCDPISEHNRLYWYRQTLGQGPEFLTYFQNEAQLEKSRLLSDRFSAERPKGSFSTLEIQRTEQGDSAMYLCASSGKDSAYEQYFGPGTRLTVT.

The chain couples TRBV10-3 to TRBJ1-2; D not resolved. This CDR3 comprises 15 residues. Trimming took off 0 bases at V and 3 bases at J, with 11 bases between the two ends. Per the germline V gene, CDR1 is ENHRY and CDR2 is SYGVKD. DNA of the CDR3: TGTGCCATCAGTGAGTCGCTGGACGGATACTATGGCTACACCTTC. This translates into CAISESLDGYYGYTF.

This clonotype was seen a handful of times. The J gene is TRBJ1-4, the V gene TRBV6-5, with a weak D call TRBD1 (5 bases). The length of the CDR3 is 14 residues. CDR1 and CDR2 (germline): MNHEY, SVGAGI. Trimming pared 6 bases from V and 4 bases from J, leaving 12 bases between. CDR3 in DNA: TGTGCCAGCAGCCCCGTGGGGGGTAATGAAAAACTGTTTTTT. It encodes CASSPVGGNEKLFF.

Worth noting for this clonotype: No DNA is shown, since the ends of the CDR3 on it are uncertain; the CDR3 is the one TCRdb lists. CDR3 in amino acids: CASSLTGLAGELFFGGSIETQYF. The chain recombines TRBV2 with TRBJ2-5; the D segment call TRBD2 is taken from the table without a DNA check. In germline, CDR1 is SNHLY, CDR2 FYNNEI. Ends included, the CDR3 has 23 residues.

The genes are TRBV25-1 and TRBJ1-2; D might be TRBD1 (5 bases). CDR1 and CDR2 (germline): MGHDK, SYGVNS. The CDR3 runs 14 residues. V was pared by 6 bases and J by 6 bases, with 17 bases between. The CDR3 nucleotides read TGTGCCAGCAGAGTCGCAGGGAGGTGGCATGGCTACACCTTC. This translates into CASRVAGRWHGYTF.

Remarks on this clonotype: Since no conserved phenylalanine or tryptophan closes the CDR3, a read error is the likely cause. This rearrangement joins TRBV11-2 to TRBJ1-2; 8 positions match TRBD1. This CDR3 comprises 15 residues. V lost 0 bases and J lost 6; bases outside the gene matches: 6. Looked up from germline, CDR1 is SGHAT and CDR2 is FQNNGV. CDR3 loop: CASSLDTTGVDGYTL. CDR3 sequence (DNA): TGTGCCAGCAGCTTAGATACGACAGGGGTTGATGGCTACACCCTC.

The table lists this clonotype with a few counts. The rearrangement joins TRBV14 to TRBJ2-2; D call uncertain. V lost 0 bases and J lost 4, with 6 bases in between. Germline V CDR1 and CDR2: SGHDN, FVKESK. This CDR3 is built from 14 residues. This CDR3 is CASSQDGRTGELFF. DNA of the CDR3: TGTGCCAGCAGCCAAGATGGGCGCACCGGGGAGCTGTTTTTT.

The chain links TRBV19 to TRBJ1-1; maybe TRBD1 (6 bases). This CDR3 contains 14 residues. CDR1 is LNHDA, CDR2 SQIVND, per germline (reference sequence). V lost 3 bases to trimming and J lost 5 bases, with 13 bases between them. CDR3 in DNA: TGTGCCAGTAGTATTCCAGGGGCTGGGACTGAAGCTTTCTTT. It is translated as CASSIPGAGTEAFF.

The chain is built from TRBV6-5 and TRBJ1-5; D may be TRBD1 (6 bases). The CDR3 covers 20 residues. The germline V gene encodes CDR1 MNHEY and CDR2 SVGAGI. V lost 5 bases and J 0 bases, leaving 26 bases between the germline ends. CDR3 amino acids: CASSEARRGRGLGSNQPQHF. The CDR3 nucleotides read TGTGCCAGCAGTGAAGCGAGGAGAGGAAGGGGGTTGGGTAGCAATCAGCCCCAGCATTTT.

This sequence joins TRBV9 and TRBJ2-7; no clear D. The CDR3 sequence is 14 residues long. V gave up 0 bases and J gave up 0 bases, with 7 bases separating them. Germline CDR1 and CDR2: SGDLS and YYNGEE. CDR3 coding DNA: TGTGCCAGCAGCGTAGGTCCGGTCTCCTACGAGCAGTACTTC. It specifies CASSVGPVSYEQYF.

Remarks on this clonotype: A read error is possible here, since a much larger clone lies one base away. The rearrangement joins TRBV7-2 to TRBJ2-7; possible D gene TRBD2, 6 bases. The CDR3 runs 13 residues. The ends were cut back, 3 bases at V and 9 bases at J, with 15 bases in the middle. Germline-derived CDR1 and CDR2 are SGHTA and FQGNSA. This chain's CDR3 is CASSFGLWGVQYF. CDR3 bases: TGTGCCAGCAGCTTCGGACTATGGGGCGTGCAGTACTTC. Filled out from reference TRBV7-2 and TRBJ2-7, the complete variable domain reads GAGVSQSPSNKVTEKGKDVELRCDPISGHTALYWYRQSLGQGLEFLIYFQGNSAPDKSGLPSDRFSAERTGGSVSTLTIQRTQQEDSAVYLCASSFGLWGVQYFGPGTRLTVT.

V gene TRBV5-1 combines with J gene TRBJ2-5; 10 bases align to TRBD1. The length of the CDR3 is 15 residues. J lost 4 bases, V lost 3 bases, and 6 bases had no gene match. CDR1 is SGHRS, CDR2 YFSETQ, per germline. The CDR3 protein is CASSWGTGERETQYF. Here the CDR3 DNA reads TGCGCCAGCAGCTGGGGGACAGGGGAGAGAGAGACCCAGTACTTC.

The genes are TRBV5-1 and TRBJ1-1, with TRBD1 matching over 10 bases. The CDR3 length is 15 residues. V lost 5 bases to trimming and J lost 2 bases; unmatched junction nucleotides: 6. Germline loops: CDR1 SGHRS, CDR2 YFSETQ. Here the CDR3 reads CASRDRGVRNTEAFF. The CDR3 coding sequence is TGCGCCAGCAGGGACAGGGGGGTAAGAAACACTGAAGCTTTCTTT.

The V gene is TRBV5-6, the J gene TRBJ1-5; TRBD1 might be the D (5 bases). The germline gives CDR1 SGHDT, CDR2 YYEEEE. V dropped 2 bases and J dropped 0 bases, with 9 bases sitting between them. The CDR3 runs 15 residues. CDR3 nucleotide sequence: TGTGCCAGCAGCTTCGGTGGGGGTAGCAATCAGCCCCAGCATTTT. Translating gives CASSFGGGSNQPQHF.

The chain has TRBV10-3 and TRBJ2-7, with 10 bases fitting TRBD1. The J call may be faulty, since TRBJ2-5 better matches the DNA end. Germline CDR1 reads ENHRY; CDR2 reads SYGVKD. The CDR3 totals 14 residues. CDR3: CATGTGVDQETQYF. CDR3 nucleotides: TGTGCCACCGGGACAGGGGTGGACCAAGAGACCCAGTACTTC.

This clonotype was counted many times. V gene TRBV9 combines with J gene TRBJ1-5; TRBD1 matches 8 bases. Germline V gene sequence: CDR1 SGDLS, CDR2 YYNGEE. The CDR3 spans 15 residues. V dropped 0 bases and J dropped 7; count of bases not matched to a gene: 6. The CDR3 DNA follows: TGTGCCAGCAGCGTAGGGCAGGGGGCGAACCAGCCCCAGCATTTT. It encodes CASSVGQGANQPQHF.

Notes on this clonotype: An end of the junction differs from the germline gene, which may be a read error. The V and J genes are TRBV7-8 and TRBJ2-7, with 9 bases fitting TRBD2. CDR1 and CDR2 (germline): SGHVS, FQNEAQ. The CDR3 is made up of 15 amino acids. CDR3 loop: CANSLVLAGTYEQYF. As DNA, the CDR3 is TGTGCCAACAGCTTAGTGCTAGCGGGAACCTACGAGCAGTACTTC.

This clonotype has ten or more counts. The chain has TRBV7-2 and TRBJ2-7; 7 nucleotides align to TRBD2. The length of the CDR3 is 13 residues. The trim removed 1 base at V and 6 bases at J, leaving 3 bases unmatched. Germline V gene sequence: CDR1 SGHTA, CDR2 FQGNSA. The CDR3 is CASSLDWGGEQYF. CDR3 sequence (DNA): TGTGCCAGCAGCTTAGATTGGGGGGGCGAGCAGTACTTC.

This clonotype has more than one count but fewer than ten. This chain joins TRBV7-8 and TRBJ1-1; the D gene is possibly TRBD1 (6 bases). This CDR3 spans 13 amino acids. Trimming took 7 bases from V and 6 from J, leaving 15 bases between them. Germline V gene sequence: CDR1 SGHVS, CDR2 FQNEAQ. CDR3 region: CASTQQGYSEAFF. The DNA for the CDR3 is TGTGCCAGCACCCAACAGGGTTATTCTGAAGCTTTCTTT.

The chain links TRBV29-1 to TRBJ1-1; 7 bases map to TRBD1. The germline V gene encodes CDR1 SQVTM and CDR2 ANQGSEA. Unmatched junction bases numbered 6, after V lost 3 bases and J lost 5 bases. This CDR3 contains 13 residues. The CDR3 loop reads CSVDLTGWTEAFF. CDR3 nucleotides: TGCAGCGTTGACCTGACAGGGTGGACTGAAGCTTTCTTT.

The chain is built from TRBV7-9 and TRBJ1-3; the D is unclear. Trimming took 5 bases from V and 0 from J, leaving 11 bases between them. This CDR3 is 15 amino acids long. Germline-derived CDR1 and CDR2 are SEHNR and FQNEAQ (reference sequence). CDR3 DNA sequence: TGTGCCAGCAGCCCACTAGCGGCCTCTGGAAACACCATATATTTT. This translates into CASSPLAASGNTIYF.

This clonotype was counted ten times or more. The rearrangement links TRBV10-3 to TRBJ1-1; no clear D. The CDR3 length is 15 residues. CDR1 and CDR2 (germline): ENHRY, SYGVKD. V was trimmed by 3 bases and J by 3 bases, leaving 14 bases between them. CDR3 in DNA: TGTGCCATCAGTGACATCACCCAACCGGACACTGAAGCTTTCTTT. Its protein product is CAISDITQPDTEAFF.

V is TRBV19 and J is TRBJ2-7; the D gene is possibly TRBD1 (6 bases). The germline V gene encodes CDR1 LNHDA and CDR2 SQIVND (reference sequence). The V end lost 6 bases, the J end lost 5 bases, and 14 bases lay between the germline ends. The CDR3 contains 13 residues. The chain's CDR3 is CASRERAGDEQYF. CDR3 bases: TGTGCCAGTAGAGAGAGGGCAGGGGACGAGCAGTACTTC.

The table lists this clonotype with many counts. The chain is built from TRBV19 and TRBJ1-1; the D gene is possibly TRBD1 (5 bases). The CDR3 contains 14 residues. V lost 5 bases and J 3 bases, leaving 13 bases between the germline ends. CDR1 and CDR2 (germline): LNHDA, SQIVND (reference sequence). The CDR3 sequence: CASSGYRIHTEAFF. CDR3 nucleotides: TGTGCCAGTAGTGGATACAGGATACACACTGAAGCTTTCTTT.

V and J are TRBV7-8 and TRBJ2-7; the D call may be TRBD1 or TRBD2 (5 bases each). The CDR3 is 16 residues long. Germline values: CDR1 SGHVS, CDR2 FQNEAQ. V shed 2 bases and J shed 2 bases, with 16 bases lying between them. The CDR3 sequence: CASSLLVFEGTYEQYF. The CDR3 DNA follows: TGTGCCAGCAGCTTATTGGTGTTCGAGGGGACCTACGAGCAGTACTTC.

This clonotype was recorded many times. This rearrangement joins TRBV7-9 to TRBJ2-7, with D maybe TRBD1 (6 bases). V was cut by 3 bases and J by 4 bases, with 7 bases left in between. The V gene's germline CDR1 is SEHNR and CDR2 FQNEAQ (reference sequence). CDR3 length: 12 residues. The CDR3, as DNA: TGTGCCAGCAGCTTTCAGGGGTACGAGCAGTACTTC. Translating it yields CASSFQGYEQYF.

This clonotype was seen a handful of times. This chain uses TRBV5-1 with TRBJ2-2, with a tentative D call TRBD1 (5 bases). Germline V lookup: CDR1 SGHRS, CDR2 YFSETQ. V was shortened by 0 bases and J by 1 base, with 13 bases between the two germline ends. The CDR3 loop spans 17 amino acids. The CDR3 region is CASSLAIRAGNTGELFF. The CDR3 DNA follows: TGCGCCAGCAGCTTGGCCATCAGGGCAGGGAACACCGGGGAGCTGTTTTTT.

In this sample, this clonotype turned up a few times. The V gene is TRBV19, the J gene TRBJ1-5; D is undetermined. The germline V and J ends were trimmed by 5 bases and 0 bases, with 14 bases remaining between them. Germline assignment: CDR1 LNHDA and CDR2 SQIVND (reference sequence). This CDR3 contains 16 residues. The DNA for the CDR3 is TGTGCCAGTAGTTCTCTACTGGACTATAGCAATCAGCCCCAGCATTTT. Protein: CASSSLLDYSNQPQHF.

V usage is TRBV7-2 and J usage is TRBJ1-1; D gene uncertain. This CDR3 has 12 residues. The ends were cut back, 2 bases at V and 11 bases at J, with 12 bases in the middle. Germline V gene data show CDR1 as SGHTA and CDR2 as FQGNSA. CDR3 coding DNA: TGTGCCAGCAGCTTAAGGACTGAGACGGCTTTCTTT. Its protein is CASSLRTETAFF.

As for this clonotype: Since no conserved phenylalanine or tryptophan closes the CDR3, a read error is the likely cause. The genes are TRBV29-1 and TRBJ1-1; D unclear. Trimming took 8 bases from V and 1 from J, leaving 11 bases between them. The CDR3 contains 12 residues. Germline-derived CDR1 and CDR2 are SQVTM and ANQGSEA. For the CDR3, the DNA is TGCAGCTTGGGGAGCGGGAACACTGAAGCTTTCCTT. It encodes CSLGSGNTEAFL.